The source of this T cell receptor (beta chain) is a study of Ad26.COV2.S vaccination and SARS-CoV-2 variants. Measured with immunoSEQ multiplex PCR; TCRdb has only the in-frame clones, and not every one. This table has about 400,000 clones, roughly 90% appearing once. As concerns this clone: Its antigen is unknown.

The V end was cut by 0 bases, the J end by 2 bases, with 16 bases between. This CDR3 spans 17 amino acids. Germline V CDR1 and CDR2: SGHRS, YFSETQ. Treatment reported: 15 to 20 received Ad26.COV2.S at low or high dose, single or two shots; 5 received placebo; per-sample allocation not given. The study sampled participants on day 63 after the first vaccine or placebo injection. Broader study findings: Following vaccination, spike-specific CD8+ and CD4+ T cell responses reportedly exhibited substantial breadth.

V is TRBV5-1 and J is TRBJ2-3, with D possibly being TRBD1 or TRBD2 (5 bases each). Sample: peripheral blood, taken in a trial of Ad26.COV2.S vaccine versus placebo. The TCR originated in a person between 18 and 59 years old who received the Ad26.COV2.S COVID-19 vaccine or a placebo. DNA for the CDR3: TGCGCCAGCAGCTTGGTCTGGGGGAAGGGATACACAGATACGCAGTATTTT. As protein: CASSLVWGKGYTDTQYF.